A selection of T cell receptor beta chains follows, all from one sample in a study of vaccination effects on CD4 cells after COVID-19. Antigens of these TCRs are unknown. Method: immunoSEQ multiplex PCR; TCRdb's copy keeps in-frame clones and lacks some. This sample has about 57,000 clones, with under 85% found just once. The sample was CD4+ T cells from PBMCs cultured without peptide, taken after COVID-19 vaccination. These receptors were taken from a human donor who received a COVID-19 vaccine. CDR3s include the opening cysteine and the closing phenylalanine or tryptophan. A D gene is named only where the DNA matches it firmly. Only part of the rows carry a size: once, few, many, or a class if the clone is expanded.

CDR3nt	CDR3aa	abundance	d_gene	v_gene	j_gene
TGTGCCAGCAGCGGGGTAAAGAAATCTCTCTCTGGAAACACCATATATTTT	CASSGVKKSLSGNTIYF	-	-	TRBV7-2	TRBJ1-3
TGTGCCAGCAGCGACCTCCCTTCGGACAGGGGATACGAGCAGTACTTC	CASSDLPSDRGYEQYF	-	TRBD1	TRBV2	TRBJ2-7
TGTGCCAGCAGCGGAGGTGGGGGGCGGGAGACCCAGTACTTC	CASSGGGGRETQYF	-	-	TRBV7-9	TRBJ2-5
TGTGCCAGCACCACTACTCAAAGGGTCGGTTCACCCCTCCACTTT	CASTTTQRVGSPLHF	-	-	TRBV6-5	TRBJ1-6
TGTGCCAGCAGGCACAGGGGCTGGGGTGAAAAACTGTTTTTT	CASRHRGWGEKLFF	-	TRBD1	TRBV6-4	TRBJ1-4
TGTGCCAGCAGACCCTCGGGGAACACTGAAGCTTTCTTT	CASRPSGNTEAFF	once	-	TRBV6-5	TRBJ1-1
TGTGCCAGTAGAACACAGGACGGATCAACTAATGAAAAACTGTTTTTT	CASRTQDGSTNEKLFF	-	-	TRBV19	TRBJ1-4
TGTGCCAGCAGCTTAGTCGCTCAGGGGCGGGGGGAGCAGTTCTTC	CASSLVAQGRGEQFF	-	-	TRBV11-2	TRBJ2-1
TGCGCCAGCAGCTTGGGGGCCGGGTCCTACGAGCAGTACTTC	CASSLGAGSYEQYF	-	-	TRBV5-1	TRBJ2-7
TGTGCCAGCAGCCAAGAAGGCCGATACACATTTTCTGGAAACACCATATATTTT	CASSQEGRYTFSGNTIYF	-	-	TRBV4-2	TRBJ1-3
TGTGCCAGCAGCTCCTTAAAACAGGGGGGCTTGGGCTACACCTTC	CASSSLKQGGLGYTF	few	TRBD1	TRBV5-4	TRBJ1-2
TGTGCCAGCAGCCCACACAGTGTAATGAGGGAGCTGTTTTTT	CASSPHSVMRELFF	few	-	TRBV3-1/TRBV3-2	TRBJ2-2
TGTGCCAGTAGTATTAACGGGGGGTCGTATACCGGGGAGCTGTTTTTT	CASSINGGSYTGELFF	-	TRBD2	TRBV19	TRBJ2-2
TGCGCCAGCAGCTTGGATCGGTCCGAAAATAATTCACCCCTCCACTTT	CASSLDRSENNSPLHF	few	-	TRBV5-1	TRBJ1-6
TGCGCCAGCAGCCCTAGACAGACGACCGGGGAGCTGTTTTTT	CASSPRQTTGELFF	-	-	TRBV5-1	TRBJ2-2
TGTGCCAGCACCCTCTACAATGAGCAGTTCTTC	CASTLYNEQFF	-	-	TRBV2	TRBJ2-1
TGTGCCATCAGTGAGTGGGGGGCCGGGGCCAACGTCCTGACTTTC	CAISEWGAGANVLTF	-	-	TRBV10-3	TRBJ2-6
TGTGCCAGCAGAATCCGGGGGGAGCAGTACTTC	CASRIRGEQYF	-	-	TRBV28	TRBJ2-7
TGCGCCAGCAGCTTGTTTTCGCGGGGACGCACAGATACGCAGTATTTT	CASSLFSRGRTDTQYF	-	-	TRBV5-1	TRBJ2-3
TGTGCCAGCAGCTTAGATCACGGGAAGAACACCGGGGAGCTGTTTTTT	CASSLDHGKNTGELFF	-	-	TRBV11-2	TRBJ2-2
TGTGCCACCAGCAGAGACGACAGAGCCTTACAGCCCCAGCATTTT	CATSRDDRALQPQHF	-	-	TRBV15	TRBJ1-5
TGTGCCAGCAGTCAAATAGGAGGGGCGGATCAGCCCCAGCATTTT	CASSQIGGADQPQHF	-	-	TRBV6-2/TRBV6-3	TRBJ1-5
TGTGCCAGCAAGACGGATTACTCTGGAAACACCATATATTTT	CASKTDYSGNTIYF	-	-	TRBV2	TRBJ1-3
TGTGCCAGCAGCCTCACCCGAGGCACTGTCTATGGCTACACCTTC	CASSLTRGTVYGYTF	-	-	TRBV14	TRBJ1-2
TGTGCCAGCAGCCCCGGGACCCTGGGAAACACCATATATTTT	CASSPGTLGNTIYF	-	-	TRBV5-6	TRBJ1-3
TGTGCCAGCAGTTTAAGGGTCACTCGGAATCAGCCCCAGCATTTT	CASSLRVTRNQPQHF	-	-	TRBV28	TRBJ1-5
TGTGCCATCAGTGAGTCGGGTAGCGGGGGGTTTTTTGGCACAGATACGCAGTATTTT	CAISESGSGGFFGTDTQYF	-	TRBD2	TRBV10-3	TRBJ2-3
TGTGCCAGCAGCCAAGCAGGGAATTTGAACACTGAAGCTTTCTTT	CASSQAGNLNTEAFF	once	-	TRBV4-2	TRBJ1-1
TGTGCCAGTCTAGAGACCCAGTACTTC	CASLETQYF	-	-	TRBV3-1/TRBV3-2	TRBJ2-5
TGTGCCAGCAGCCAAGTTAAAAGCAGCGGGGAGACCCAGTACTTC	CASSQVKSSGETQYF	-	-	TRBV3-1/TRBV3-2	TRBJ2-5
TGTGCCAGCAGCCAAGGAATCTCTGGAAACACCATATATTTT	CASSQGISGNTIYF	once	-	TRBV4-2	TRBJ1-3
TGTGCCAGCAGTGATGATTTGTCTACGCAGTATTTT	CASSDDLSTQYF	once	-	TRBV6-1	TRBJ2-3
TGTGCCAGCAGGTCCCCGGGACAGTCCTACGAGCAGTACTTC	CASRSPGQSYEQYF	-	TRBD1	TRBV3-1/TRBV3-2	TRBJ2-7
TGTGCCAGCAGCGATCTAGCGGGGGGCCGAACAGATACGCAGTATTTT	CASSDLAGGRTDTQYF	-	TRBD2	TRBV5-5	TRBJ2-3
TGTGCCAGCAGCCAAGGACAGATCACCGGGGAGCTGTTTTTT	CASSQGQITGELFF	few	-	TRBV3-1/TRBV3-2	TRBJ2-2
TGCAGCGTTGTTGGCAGTGGGAAAGAGACCCAGTACTTC	CSVVGSGKETQYF	-	-	TRBV29-1	TRBJ2-5
TGTGCCAGTACCTCCTGGGATGTCGGGGGGTCGAGGACCTTC	CASTSWDVGGSRTF	-	-	TRBV19	TRBJ1-2
TGTGCCAGCAGTCCCCGGGCAGCGGGCTTGGCTTTCTTT	CASSPRAAGLAFF	-	-	TRBV27	TRBJ1-1
TGTGCCTGCAGGCCTAGCGGGAGGAATTTGTACGAGCAGTACTTC	CACRPSGRNLYEQYF	-	TRBD2	TRBV28	TRBJ2-7
TGCGCCAGCAGCCAGCAGGGGTCCTTAGCTGCAGATACGCAGTATTTT	CASSQQGSLAADTQYF	-	-	TRBV5-1	TRBJ2-3
TGTGCCAGCAGTCCCGGGCCTACCTACGAGCAGTACTTC	CASSPGPTYEQYF	few	-	TRBV28	TRBJ2-7
TGCGCCAGCAGCCAAGTTAGGGGACGCGAGCAGTACTTC	CASSQVRGREQYF	-	-	TRBV4-3	TRBJ2-7
TGCGCCAGCAGCTCGAGGGGGACAGGGGGCAATGAGCAGTTCTTC	CASSSRGTGGNEQFF	-	TRBD1	TRBV5-1	TRBJ2-1
TGCGCCAGCAGCGGGGGAATGAACACTGAAGCTTTCTTT	CASSGGMNTEAFF	-	-	TRBV5-1	TRBJ1-1
TGTGCCAGCTCACCTCTCGTGGGAGAGTACTATGGCTACACCTTC	CASSPLVGEYYGYTF	once	-	TRBV18	TRBJ1-2
TGTGCCAGCAGCTTACCCACAGCGAACACTGAAGCTTTCTTT	CASSLPTANTEAFF	-	-	TRBV5-4	TRBJ1-1
TGTGCCAGTAGTGGAATTCAGGGGAACACTGAAGCTTTCTTT	CASSGIQGNTEAFF	few	-	TRBV19	TRBJ1-1
TGTGCCAGCAGACTGATGAATTCACCCCTCCACTTT	CASRLMNSPLHF	-	-	TRBV25-1	TRBJ1-6
TGTGCCAGCAGCCCCTCAGGGTCGGTGGGGGCTTTCTTT	CASSPSGSVGAFF	few	-	TRBV7-9	TRBJ1-1